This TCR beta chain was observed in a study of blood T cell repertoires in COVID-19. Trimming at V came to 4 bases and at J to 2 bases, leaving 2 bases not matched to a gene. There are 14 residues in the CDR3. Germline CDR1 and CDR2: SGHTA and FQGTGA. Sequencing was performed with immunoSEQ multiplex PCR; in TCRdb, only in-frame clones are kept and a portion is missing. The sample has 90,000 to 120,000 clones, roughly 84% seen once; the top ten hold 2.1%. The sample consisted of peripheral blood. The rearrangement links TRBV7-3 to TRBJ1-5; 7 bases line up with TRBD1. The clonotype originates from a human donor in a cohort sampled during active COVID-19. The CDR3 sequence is CASSCQGGNQPQHF. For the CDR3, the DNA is TGTGCCAGCAGCTGTCAGGGGGGCAATCAGCCCCAGCATTTT. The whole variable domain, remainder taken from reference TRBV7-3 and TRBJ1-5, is GAGVSQTPSNKVTEKGKYVELRCDPISGHTALYWYRQSLGQGPEFLIYFQGTGAADDSGLPNDRFFAVRPEGSVSTLKIQRTERGDSAVYLCASSCQGGNQPQHFGDGTRLSIL.